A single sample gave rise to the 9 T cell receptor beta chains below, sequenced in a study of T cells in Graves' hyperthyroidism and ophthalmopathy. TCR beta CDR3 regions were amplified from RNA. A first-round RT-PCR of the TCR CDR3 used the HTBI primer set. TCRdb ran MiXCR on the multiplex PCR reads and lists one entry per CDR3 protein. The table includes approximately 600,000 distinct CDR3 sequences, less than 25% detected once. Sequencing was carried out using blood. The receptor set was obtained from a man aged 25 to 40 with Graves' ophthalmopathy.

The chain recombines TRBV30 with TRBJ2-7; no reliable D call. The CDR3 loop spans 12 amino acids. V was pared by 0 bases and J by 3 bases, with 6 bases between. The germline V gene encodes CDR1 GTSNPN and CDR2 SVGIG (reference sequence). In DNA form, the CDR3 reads TGTGCCTGGAGTGTATTCAGCTACGAGCAGTACTTC. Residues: CAWSVFSYEQYF.

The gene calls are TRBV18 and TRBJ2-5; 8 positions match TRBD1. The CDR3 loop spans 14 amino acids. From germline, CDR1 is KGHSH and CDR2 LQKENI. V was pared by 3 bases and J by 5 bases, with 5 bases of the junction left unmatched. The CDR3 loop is CASSPAGGEETQYF. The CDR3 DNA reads TGTGCCAGCTCACCCGCAGGGGGCGAGGAGACCCAGTACTTC.

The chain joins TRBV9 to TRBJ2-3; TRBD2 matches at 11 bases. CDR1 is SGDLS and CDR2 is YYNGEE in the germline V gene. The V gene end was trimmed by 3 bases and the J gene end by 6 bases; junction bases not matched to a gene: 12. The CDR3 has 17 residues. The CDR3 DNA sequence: TGTGCCAGCAGCGCACGACCGCAACTAGCGGGAGCCGATACGCAGTATTTT. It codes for CASSARPQLAGADTQYF.

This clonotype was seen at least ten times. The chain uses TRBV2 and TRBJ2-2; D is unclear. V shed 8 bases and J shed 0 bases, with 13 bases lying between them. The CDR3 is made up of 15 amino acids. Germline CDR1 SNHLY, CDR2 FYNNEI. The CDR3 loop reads CASGKELTNTGELFF. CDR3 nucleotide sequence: TGTGCCAGCGGAAAGGAACTTACGAACACCGGGGAGCTGTTTTTT.

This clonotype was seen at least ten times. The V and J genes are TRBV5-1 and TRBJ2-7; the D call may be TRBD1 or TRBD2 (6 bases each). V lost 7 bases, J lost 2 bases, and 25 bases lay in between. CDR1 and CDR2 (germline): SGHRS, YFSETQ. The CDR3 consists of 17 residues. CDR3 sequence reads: CASEAGGQAINPYEQYF. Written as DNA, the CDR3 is TGCGCCAGCGAGGCCGGGGGCCAGGCGATAAACCCCTACGAGCAGTACTTC.

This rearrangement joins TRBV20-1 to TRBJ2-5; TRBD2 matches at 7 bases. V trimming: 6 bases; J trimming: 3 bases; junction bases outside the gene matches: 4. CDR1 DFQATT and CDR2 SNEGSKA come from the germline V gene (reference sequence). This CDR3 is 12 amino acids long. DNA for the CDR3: TGCAGTGCGTGGACTAGAGAAGAGACCCAGTACTTC. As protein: CSAWTREETQYF.

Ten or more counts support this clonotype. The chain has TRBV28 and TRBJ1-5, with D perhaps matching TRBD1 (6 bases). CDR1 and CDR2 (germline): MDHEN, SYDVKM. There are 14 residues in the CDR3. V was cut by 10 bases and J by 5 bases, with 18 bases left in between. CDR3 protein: CATLRGGRDQPQHF. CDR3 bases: TGTGCCACTCTGAGGGGGGGGCGGGATCAGCCCCAGCATTTT.

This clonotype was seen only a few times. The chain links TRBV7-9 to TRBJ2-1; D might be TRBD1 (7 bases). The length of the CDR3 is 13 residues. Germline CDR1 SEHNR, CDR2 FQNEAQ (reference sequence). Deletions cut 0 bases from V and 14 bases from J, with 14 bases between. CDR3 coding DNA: TGTGCCAGCAGCTTAGCGCTGGCAGGGGGGAAGTTCTTC. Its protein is CASSLALAGGKFF.

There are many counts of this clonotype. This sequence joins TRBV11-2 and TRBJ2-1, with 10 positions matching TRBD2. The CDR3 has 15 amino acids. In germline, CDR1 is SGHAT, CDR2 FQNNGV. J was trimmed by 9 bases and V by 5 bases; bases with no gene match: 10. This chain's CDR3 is CASSPGTSEGSEQFF. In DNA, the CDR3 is TGTGCCAGCAGCCCCGGGACTAGCGAGGGCAGTGAGCAGTTCTTC. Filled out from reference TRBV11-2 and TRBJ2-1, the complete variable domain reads EAGVAQSPRYKIIEKRQSVAFWCNPISGHATLYWYQQILGQGPKLLIQFQNNGVVDDSQLPKDRFSAERLKGVDSTLKIQPAKLEDSAVYLCASSPGTSEGSEQFFGPGTRLTVL.